The 9 T cell receptor beta chains listed next were all sequenced from one sample in a study of T cells after yellow fever vaccination. Each CDR3 protein gets one entry after TCRdb re-called the 5' RACE reads with MiXCR. The sample lists under 700,000 distinct CDR3 sequences; roughly a sixth were seen once. Sequencing used PBMCs, obtained roughly 5 days after the first yellow fever vaccination. The origin of the receptors is a man younger than 35 who received the YFV17D yellow fever vaccine.

This clonotype was picked up a small number of times. The chain joins TRBV5-6 to TRBJ2-1, with D unclear. V lost 0 bases to trimming and J lost 15 bases, with 16 bases between them. CDR3 size: 13 residues. CDR1 and CDR2 from the germline V gene are SGHDT and YYEEEE. The CDR3 nucleotides read TGTGCCAGCAGCTTGGGGGATTTAAGAAGGCGGTTCTTC. This codes for CASSLGDLRRRFF.

This clonotype was detected only a few times. V is TRBV7-6 and J is TRBJ2-2; 8 positions agree with TRBD1. The ends lost 2 bases at V and 10 bases at J; junction bases unmatched: 6. Germline CDR1 is SGHVS and CDR2 is FNYEAQ. This CDR3 has 14 residues. The CDR3 region has the DNA TGTGCCAGCAGCTTAACAGGGGGAAGGGAGGAGCTGTTTTTT. It translates to CASSLTGGREELFF.

The chain has TRBV7-3 and TRBJ2-7, with D possibly matching TRBD1 (6 bases). V was clipped by 5 bases and J by 0 bases, with 26 bases between them. This CDR3 is built from 19 residues. Germline lookup yields CDR1 SGHTA and CDR2 FQGTGA. This CDR3 is CASSPGPGTPKEPSYEQYF. CDR3 DNA sequence: TGTGCCAGCAGCCCCGGACCCGGGACACCCAAAGAACCCTCCTACGAGCAGTACTTC.

J is TRBJ2-3 and V is TRBV7-9; D not certain. Germline lookup yields CDR1 SEHNR and CDR2 FQNEAQ (reference sequence). The V gene lost 5 bases and the J gene lost 5 bases, with 8 bases spanning the gap. The CDR3 is 12 residues long. CDR3: CASSDHLDTQYF. Here the CDR3 DNA reads TGTGCCAGCAGCGATCACCTAGATACGCAGTATTTT.

The DNA for the CDR3 is TGCGCCAGCAGCCAAGTGGGTGGTTACTACAATGAGCAGTTCTTC. Translating gives CASSQVGGYYNEQFF. The chain links TRBV4-1 to TRBJ2-1, with D hard to call. There are 15 residues in the CDR3. Deletions cut 1 base from V and 3 bases from J, with 10 bases between. Germline CDR1 MGHRA, CDR2 YSYEKL.

V gene TRBV29-1 combines with J gene TRBJ1-2; TRBD1 might be the D (6 bases). V was cut by 4 bases and J by 8 bases, with 11 bases left in between. The V gene's germline CDR1 is SQVTM and CDR2 ANQGSEA. The CDR3 runs to 11 residues. The CDR3 DNA reads as TGCAGCGTTGCAGGGGTAGCGGGCTACACCTTC. This gives the protein CSVAGVAGYTF.

J is TRBJ2-3 and V is TRBV7-9; weak D call: TRBD1 (5 bases). With 5 bases removed from V and 2 bases from J, the gap between germline ends came to 14 bases. Germline lookup yields CDR1 SEHNR and CDR2 FQNEAQ (reference sequence). The CDR3 covers 15 residues. CDR3 residues: CASSPGYGSTDTQYF. The CDR3 DNA reads TGTGCCAGCAGCCCAGGGTATGGGTCCACAGATACGCAGTATTTT. Full variable domain (remainder filled in from reference TRBV7-9 and TRBJ2-3): DTGVSQNPRHKITKRGQNVTFRCDPISEHNRLYWYRQTLGQGPEFLTYFQNEAQLEKSRLLSDRFSAERPKGSFSTLEIQRTEQGDSAMYLCASSPGYGSTDTQYFGPGTRLTVL.

The gene calls are TRBV29-1 and TRBJ1-3; D unresolved. V gave up 2 bases and J gave up 0 bases, with 8 bases separating them. The CDR3 extends over 14 amino acids. Germline V CDR1 and CDR2: SQVTM, ANQGSEA. The CDR3 bases are TGCAGCGTTGAAATTGACGGCTCTGGAAACACCATATATTTT. Its protein is CSVEIDGSGNTIYF.

The rearrangement links TRBV7-3 to TRBJ2-1; 9 nucleotides line up with TRBD1. V lost 4 bases, J lost 7 bases, and 14 bases stayed unmatched. This CDR3 is built from 17 residues. Germline values: CDR1 SGHTA, CDR2 FQGTGA. The CDR3 sequence: CASSYAPPGQGYNEQFF. CDR3 sequence (DNA): TGTGCCAGCAGCTACGCCCCCCCGGGACAGGGCTATAATGAGCAGTTCTTC.